Listed below are T cell receptor beta chains from one sample, sequenced in a study of radiotherapy plus CTLA-4 blockade in lung cancer. Clones were sequenced by immunoSEQ multiplex PCR, and TCRdb holds only the in-frame ones, with some missing. The sample lists some 110,000 clones, 78% occurring once. The source material was peripheral blood, sampled from a patient treated with radiotherapy plus ipilimumab. The source is a human donor with non-small cell lung cancer who had a partial response to radiotherapy plus ipilimumab. CDR3s include the opening cysteine and the closing phenylalanine or tryptophan. A D gene is named only where the DNA matches it firmly. The listing skips clone size in some rows; elsewhere it reads once, few, many or a size class.

d_gene	abundance	v_gene	j_gene	len	CDR3aa	CDR3nt
.	few	TRBV7-3	TRBJ1-5	15	CASSLRGGRNQPQHF	TGTGCCAGCAGCTTAAGGGGGGGGCGCAATCAGCCCCAGCATTTT
TRBD2	.	TRBV5-4	TRBJ2-7	14	CASSFSGSSYEQYF	TGTGCCAGCAGCTTTAGCGGGTCCTCCTACGAGCAGTACTTC
TRBD1	.	TRBV6-6	TRBJ1-2	14	CASTKGTEKGGYTF	TGTGCCAGCACTAAAGGGACAGAGAAGGGCGGCTACACCTTC
TRBD1	.	TRBV5-1	TRBJ1-5	15	CASSAWTGGNQPQHF	TGCGCCAGCAGCGCCTGGACAGGGGGCAATCAGCCCCAGCATTTT
TRBD1	few	TRBV28	TRBJ1-5	16	CASSFLRTGRNQPQHF	TGTGCCAGCAGTTTCCTCCGGACAGGACGCAATCAGCCCCAGCATTTT
.	.	TRBV7-9	TRBJ1-1	14	CASSRGILNTEAFF	TGTGCCAGCAGCCGAGGGATCCTGAACACTGAAGCTTTCTTT
TRBD1	.	TRBV18	TRBJ2-7	17	CASSPPGQAQSSYEQYF	TGTGCCAGCTCACCACCGGGACAGGCCCAAAGCTCCTACGAGCAGTACTTC
.	once	TRBV18	TRBJ1-2	13	CASSLTDDYGYTF	TGTGCCAGCTCACTTACAGATGACTATGGCTACACCTTC
TRBD2	.	TRBV5-1	TRBJ2-5	16	CASSQDSREVQETQYF	TGCGCCAGCAGCCAGGACTCGCGGGAGGTCCAAGAGACCCAGTACTTC
.	.	TRBV27	TRBJ1-1	15	CASRLWGERRTEAFF	TGTGCCAGCAGGTTGTGGGGGGAGAGAAGGACTGAAGCTTTCTTT
.	.	TRBV19	TRBJ1-2	14	CASPIGRRDYGYTF	TGTGCCAGCCCGATCGGTCGGAGGGACTATGGCTACACCTTC
.	.	TRBV28	TRBJ1-2	14	CASSFHSPNYGYTF	TGTGCCAGCAGTTTCCACAGCCCAAACTATGGCTACACCTTC
.	.	TRBV28	TRBJ1-5	14	CASSPMNLLGPQHF	TGTGCCAGCAGTCCCATGAACCTACTAGGCCCCCAGCATTTT